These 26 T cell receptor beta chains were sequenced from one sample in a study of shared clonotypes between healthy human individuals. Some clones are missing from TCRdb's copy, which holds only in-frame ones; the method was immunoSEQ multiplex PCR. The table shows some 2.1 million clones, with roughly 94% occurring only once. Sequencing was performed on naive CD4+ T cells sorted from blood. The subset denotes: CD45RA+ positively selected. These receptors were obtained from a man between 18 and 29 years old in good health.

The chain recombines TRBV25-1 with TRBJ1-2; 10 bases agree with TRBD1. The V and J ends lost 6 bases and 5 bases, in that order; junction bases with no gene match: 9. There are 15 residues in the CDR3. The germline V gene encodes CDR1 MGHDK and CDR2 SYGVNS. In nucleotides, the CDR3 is TGTGCCAGCAGCGTAGGACAGGGGGTTACTTATGGCTACACCTTC. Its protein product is CASSVGQGVTYGYTF.

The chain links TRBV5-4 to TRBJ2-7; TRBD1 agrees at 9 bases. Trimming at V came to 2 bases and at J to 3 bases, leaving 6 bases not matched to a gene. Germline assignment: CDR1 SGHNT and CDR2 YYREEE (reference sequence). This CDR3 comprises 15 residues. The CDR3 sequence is CASSFGTGWDYEQYF. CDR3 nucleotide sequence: TGTGCCAGCAGCTTTGGGACAGGGTGGGACTACGAGCAGTACTTC.

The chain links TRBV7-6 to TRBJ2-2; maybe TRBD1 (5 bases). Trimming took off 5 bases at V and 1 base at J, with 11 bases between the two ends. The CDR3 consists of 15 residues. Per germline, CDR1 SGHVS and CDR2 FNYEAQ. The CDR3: CASSPRTKNTGELFF. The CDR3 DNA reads TGTGCCAGCAGCCCCCGGACAAAGAACACCGGGGAGCTGTTTTTT.

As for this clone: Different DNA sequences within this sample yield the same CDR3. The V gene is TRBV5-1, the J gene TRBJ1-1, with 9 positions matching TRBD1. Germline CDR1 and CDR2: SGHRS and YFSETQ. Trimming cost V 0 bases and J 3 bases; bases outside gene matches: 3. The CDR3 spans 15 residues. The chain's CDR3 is CASSLAGTGYTEAFF. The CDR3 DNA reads TGCGCCAGCAGCTTGGCCGGGACAGGGTACACTGAAGCTTTCTTT.

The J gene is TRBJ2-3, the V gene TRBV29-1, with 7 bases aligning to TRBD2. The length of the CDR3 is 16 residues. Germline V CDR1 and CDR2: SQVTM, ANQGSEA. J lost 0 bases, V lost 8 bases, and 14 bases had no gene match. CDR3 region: CSLLTLTSVSTDTQYF. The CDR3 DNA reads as TGCAGCTTGCTGACTCTTACTAGCGTGAGCACAGATACGCAGTATTTT.

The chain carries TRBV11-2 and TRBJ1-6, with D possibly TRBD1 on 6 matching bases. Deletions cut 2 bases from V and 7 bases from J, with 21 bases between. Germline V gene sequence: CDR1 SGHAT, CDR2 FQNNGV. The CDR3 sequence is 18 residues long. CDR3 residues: CASSLRGAGNEVNSPLHF. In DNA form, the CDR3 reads TGTGCCAGCAGCTTAAGGGGGGCAGGGAACGAGGTGAATTCACCCCTCCACTTT.

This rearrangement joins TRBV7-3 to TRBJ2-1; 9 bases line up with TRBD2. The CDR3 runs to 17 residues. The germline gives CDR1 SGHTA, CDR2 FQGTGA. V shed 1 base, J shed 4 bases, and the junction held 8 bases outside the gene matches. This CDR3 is CASSLRSGTSRYNEQFF. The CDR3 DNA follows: TGTGCCAGCAGCTTAAGGTCCGGGACTAGCAGGTACAATGAGCAGTTCTTC.

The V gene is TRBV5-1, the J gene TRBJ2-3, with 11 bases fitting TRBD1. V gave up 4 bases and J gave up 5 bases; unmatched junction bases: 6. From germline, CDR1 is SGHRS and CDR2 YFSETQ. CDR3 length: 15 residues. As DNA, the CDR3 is TGCGCCAGCAGCCGGACAGGGGGCGCGGAAGATACGCAGTATTTT. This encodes CASSRTGGAEDTQYF. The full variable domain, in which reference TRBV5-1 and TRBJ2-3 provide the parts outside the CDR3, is KAGVTQTPRYLIKTRGQQVTLSCSPISGHRSVSWYQQTPGQGLQFLFEYFSETQRNKGNFPGRFSGRQFSNSRSEMNVSTLELGDSALYLCASSRTGGAEDTQYFGPGTRLTVL.

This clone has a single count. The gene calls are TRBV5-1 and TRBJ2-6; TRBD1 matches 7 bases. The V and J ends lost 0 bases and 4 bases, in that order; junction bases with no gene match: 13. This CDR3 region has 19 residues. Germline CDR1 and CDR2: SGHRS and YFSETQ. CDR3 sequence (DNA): TGCGCCAGCAGCTTGGGGGCGAGGACAGGACCTTCGGGGGCCAACGTCCTGACTTTC. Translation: CASSLGARTGPSGANVLTF.

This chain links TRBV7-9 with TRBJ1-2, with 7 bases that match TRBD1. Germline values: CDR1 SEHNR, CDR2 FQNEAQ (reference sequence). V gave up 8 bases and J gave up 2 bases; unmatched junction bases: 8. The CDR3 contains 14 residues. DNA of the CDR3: TGTGCCAGCGGAGACACAGGGGACAACTATGGCTACACCTTC. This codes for CASGDTGDNYGYTF.

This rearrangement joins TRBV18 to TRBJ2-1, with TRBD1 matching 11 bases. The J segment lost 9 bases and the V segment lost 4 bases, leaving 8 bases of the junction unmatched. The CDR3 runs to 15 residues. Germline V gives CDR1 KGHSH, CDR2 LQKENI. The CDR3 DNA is TGTGCCAGCTCACAGAGGGACAGGGGGTCCAGTGAGCAGTTCTTC. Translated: CASSQRDRGSSEQFF.

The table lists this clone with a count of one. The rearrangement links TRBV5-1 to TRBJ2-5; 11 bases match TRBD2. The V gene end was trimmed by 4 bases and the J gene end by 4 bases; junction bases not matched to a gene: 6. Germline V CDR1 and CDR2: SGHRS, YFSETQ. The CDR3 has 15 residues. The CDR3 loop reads CASSATSGGSETQYF. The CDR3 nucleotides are TGCGCCAGCAGCGCTACTAGCGGGGGATCAGAGACCCAGTACTTC.

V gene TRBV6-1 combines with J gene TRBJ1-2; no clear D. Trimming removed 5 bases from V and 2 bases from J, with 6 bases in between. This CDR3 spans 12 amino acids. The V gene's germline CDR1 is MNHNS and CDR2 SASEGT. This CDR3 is CASSLENYGYTF. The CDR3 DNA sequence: TGTGCCAGCAGTCTGGAAAACTATGGCTACACCTTC.

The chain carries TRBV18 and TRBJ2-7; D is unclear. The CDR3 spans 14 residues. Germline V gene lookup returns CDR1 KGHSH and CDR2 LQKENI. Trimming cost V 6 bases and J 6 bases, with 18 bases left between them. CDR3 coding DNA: TGTGCCAGCTCGCCGCTTCGGGCAGGCGGCGAGCAGTACTTC. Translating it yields CASSPLRAGGEQYF. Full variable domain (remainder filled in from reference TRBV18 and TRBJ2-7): NAGVMQNPRHLVRRRGQEARLRCSPMKGHSHVYWYRQLPEEGLKFMVYLQKENIIDESGMPKERFSAEFPKEGPSILRIQQVVRGDSAAYFCASSPLRAGGEQYFGPGTRLTVT.

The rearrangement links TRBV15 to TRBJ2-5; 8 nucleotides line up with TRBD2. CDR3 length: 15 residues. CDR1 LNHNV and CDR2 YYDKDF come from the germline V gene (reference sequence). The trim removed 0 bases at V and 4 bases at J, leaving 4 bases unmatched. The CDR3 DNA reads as TGTGCCACCAGCAGAGACGGCCTAGCGGGAGAGACCCAGTACTTC. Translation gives CATSRDGLAGETQYF.

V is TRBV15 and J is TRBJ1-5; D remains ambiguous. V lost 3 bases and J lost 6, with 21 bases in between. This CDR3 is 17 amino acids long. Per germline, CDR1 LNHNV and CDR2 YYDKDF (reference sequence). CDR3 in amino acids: CATSSARREDSSQPQHF. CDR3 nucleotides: TGTGCCACCAGCAGCGCCCGGCGGGAGGACTCGAGTCAGCCCCAGCATTTT.

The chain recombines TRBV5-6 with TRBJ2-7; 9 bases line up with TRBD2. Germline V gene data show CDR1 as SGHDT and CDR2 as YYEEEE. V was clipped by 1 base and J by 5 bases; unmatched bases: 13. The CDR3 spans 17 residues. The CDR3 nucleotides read TGTGCCAGCAGCTTGTATGTCAAGCGGGGGGAGGATAACGAGCAGTACTTC. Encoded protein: CASSLYVKRGEDNEQYF.

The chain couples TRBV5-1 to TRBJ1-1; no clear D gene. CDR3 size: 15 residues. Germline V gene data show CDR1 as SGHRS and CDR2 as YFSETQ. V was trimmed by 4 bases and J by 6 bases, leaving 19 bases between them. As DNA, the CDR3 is TGCGCCAGCAGCCCCTCGCTACAGCCGTCGCCTGAAGCTTTCTTT. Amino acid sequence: CASSPSLQPSPEAFF.

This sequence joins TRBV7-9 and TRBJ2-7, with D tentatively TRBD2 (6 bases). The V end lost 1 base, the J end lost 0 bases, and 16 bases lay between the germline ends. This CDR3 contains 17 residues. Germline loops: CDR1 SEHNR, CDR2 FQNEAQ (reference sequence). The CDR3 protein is CASSLDGGRRSSYEQYF. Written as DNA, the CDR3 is TGTGCCAGCAGCTTAGATGGGGGGAGGCGCAGCTCCTACGAGCAGTACTTC.

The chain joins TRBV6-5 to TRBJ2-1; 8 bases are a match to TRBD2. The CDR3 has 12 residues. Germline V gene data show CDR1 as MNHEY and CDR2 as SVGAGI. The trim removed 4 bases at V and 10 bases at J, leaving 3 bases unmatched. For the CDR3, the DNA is TGTGCCAGCAGTTCACGGGGGGGCGAGCAGTTCTTC. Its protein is CASSSRGGEQFF.

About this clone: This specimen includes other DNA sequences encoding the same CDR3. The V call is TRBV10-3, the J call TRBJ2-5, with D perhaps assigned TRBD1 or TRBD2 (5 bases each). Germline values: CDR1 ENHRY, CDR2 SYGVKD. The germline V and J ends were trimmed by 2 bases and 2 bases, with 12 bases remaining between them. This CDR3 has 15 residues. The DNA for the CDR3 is TGTGCCATCAGTGAGGGGGCGGGTGGGCAAGAGACCCAGTACTTC. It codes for CAISEGAGGQETQYF.

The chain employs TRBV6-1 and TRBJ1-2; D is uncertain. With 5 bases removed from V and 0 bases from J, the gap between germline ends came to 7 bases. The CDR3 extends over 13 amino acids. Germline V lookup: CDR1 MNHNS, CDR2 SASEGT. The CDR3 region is CASSHGPNYGYTF. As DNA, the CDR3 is TGTGCCAGCAGTCACGGGCCTAACTATGGCTACACCTTC.

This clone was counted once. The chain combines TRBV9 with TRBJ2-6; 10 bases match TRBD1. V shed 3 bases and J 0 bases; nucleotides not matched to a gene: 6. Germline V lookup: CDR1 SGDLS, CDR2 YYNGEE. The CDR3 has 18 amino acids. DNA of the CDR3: TGTGCCAGCAGCGCTTCCGGGACAGGGGACTCTGGGGCCAACGTCCTGACTTTC. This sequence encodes CASSASGTGDSGANVLTF. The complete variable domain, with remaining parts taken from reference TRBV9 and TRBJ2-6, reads DSGVTQTPKHLITATGQRVTLRCSPRSGDLSVYWYQQSLDQGLQFLIQYYNGEERAKGNILERFSAQQFPDLHSELNLSSLELGDSALYFCASSASGTGDSGANVLTFGAGSRLTVL.

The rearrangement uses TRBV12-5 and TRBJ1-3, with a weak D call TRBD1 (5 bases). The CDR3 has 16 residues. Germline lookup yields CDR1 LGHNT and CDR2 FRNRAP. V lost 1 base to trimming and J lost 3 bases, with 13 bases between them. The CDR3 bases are TGTGCTAGTGGTTTGGCTAATCAGGGAAATGGAAACACCATATATTTT. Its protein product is CASGLANQGNGNTIYF.

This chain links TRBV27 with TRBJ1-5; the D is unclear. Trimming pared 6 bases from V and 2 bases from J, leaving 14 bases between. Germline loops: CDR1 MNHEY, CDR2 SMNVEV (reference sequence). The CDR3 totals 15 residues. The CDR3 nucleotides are TGTGCCAGCAGATCTCTAGGGTTAGGCAATCAGCCCCAGCATTTT. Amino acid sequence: CASRSLGLGNQPQHF.

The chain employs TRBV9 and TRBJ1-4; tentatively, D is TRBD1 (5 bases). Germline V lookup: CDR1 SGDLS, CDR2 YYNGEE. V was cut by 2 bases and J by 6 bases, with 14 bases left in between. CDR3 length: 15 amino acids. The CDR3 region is CASSVGGGVYEKLFF. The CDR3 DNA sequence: TGTGCCAGCAGCGTCGGTGGGGGGGTCTATGAAAAACTGTTTTTT. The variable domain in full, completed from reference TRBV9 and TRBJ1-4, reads DSGVTQTPKHLITATGQRVTLRCSPRSGDLSVYWYQQSLDQGLQFLIQYYNGEERAKGNILERFSAQQFPDLHSELNLSSLELGDSALYFCASSVGGGVYEKLFFGSGTQLSVL.